The next 24 T cell receptor beta chains were all read from a single sample in a study of blood T cell repertoires in COVID-19. Only in-frame clones appear in the TCRdb table, and some are missing; sequencing was by immunoSEQ multiplex PCR. The table includes around 340,000 clones, approximately 86% detected once. Input material: peripheral blood. The source is a woman aged 55-69 years with COVID-19, enrolled during active disease.

The CDR3 region is CASSGQRTGGNYGYTF. In DNA, the CDR3 is TGTGCCAGCAGCGGACAGCGGACAGGGGGCAACTATGGCTACACCTTC. This chain uses TRBV7-8 with TRBJ1-2; TRBD1 matches 11 bases. Germline V gene lookup returns CDR1 SGHVS and CDR2 FQNEAQ. This CDR3 spans 16 amino acids. Germline trimming cut 5 bases from V and 2 bases from J; bases unmatched to any gene: 7. Full variable domain (rest looked up from reference TRBV7-8 and TRBJ1-2): GAGVSQSPRYKVAKRGQDVALRCDPISGHVSLFWYQQALGQGPEFLTYFQNEAQLDKSGLPSDRFFAERPEGSVSTLKIQRTQQEDSAVYLCASSGQRTGGNYGYTFGSGTRLTVV.

Details on this clone: Mismatch with germline at one junction end may stem from a read error. Here the CDR3 reads CASSLSRGYAF. The CDR3 nucleotides read TGTGCCAGCAGTTTATCCAGGGGGTACGCATTC. The chain recombines TRBV28 with TRBJ1-2, with 7 nucleotides matching TRBD1. Germline V gives CDR1 MDHEN, CDR2 SYDVKM. The CDR3 spans 11 residues.

CDR3 loop: CASSGEGGNAGELFF. CDR3 sequence (DNA): TGTGCCAGCAGCGGAGAGGGGGGGAATGCCGGGGAGCTGTTTTTT. This chain connects TRBV5-5 to TRBJ2-2; D may be TRBD2 (7 bases). Germline V gives CDR1 SGHKS, CDR2 YYEKEE (reference sequence). The CDR3 totals 15 residues. V lost 4 bases, J lost 6 bases, and 16 bases lay in between.

This chain joins TRBV2 and TRBJ1-2, with 9 bases matching TRBD1. Germline V CDR1 and CDR2: SNHLY, FYNNEI. The V gene end was trimmed by 6 bases and the J gene end by 6 bases; junction bases not matched to a gene: 8. CDR3 size: 14 residues. CDR3 sequence: CASRFGDRVNGYTF. For the CDR3, the DNA is TGTGCCAGCAGGTTCGGGGACAGGGTAAATGGCTACACCTTC.

The chain has TRBV7-3 and TRBJ2-5; TRBD2 matches 7 bases. V dropped 3 bases and J dropped 1; count of bases not matched to a gene: 8. From germline, CDR1 is SGHTA and CDR2 FQGTGA. CDR3 size: 16 residues. The CDR3 protein is CASSFGSPGGQETQYF. CDR3 coding DNA: TGTGCCAGCAGCTTTGGGTCTCCGGGGGGCCAAGAGACCCAGTACTTC. Together with reference TRBV7-3 and TRBJ2-5, the CDR3 gives the full variable domain: GAGVSQTPSNKVTEKGKYVELRCDPISGHTALYWYRQSLGQGPEFLIYFQGTGAADDSGLPNDRFFAVRPEGSVSTLKIQRTERGDSAVYLCASSFGSPGGQETQYFGPGTRLLVL.

V gene TRBV9 combines with J gene TRBJ2-7; the D gene is possibly TRBD1 (7 bases). Germline loops: CDR1 SGDLS, CDR2 YYNGEE. This CDR3 has 15 residues. V was pared by 4 bases and J by 2 bases, with 16 bases between. The CDR3 reads CASSPGRDRAYEQYF. CDR3 coding DNA: TGTGCCAGCAGCCCAGGGCGGGACAGAGCCTACGAGCAGTACTTC.

Only one count was recorded for this clone. The V call is TRBV6-5, the J call TRBJ1-4; 7 nucleotides match TRBD1. CDR3 length: 14 residues. V shed 7 bases, J shed 7 bases, and the junction held 9 bases outside the gene matches. Per germline, CDR1 MNHEY and CDR2 SVGAGI. CDR3 loop: CASTQGGRVEKLFF. Written as DNA, the CDR3 is TGTGCCAGCACTCAAGGGGGCCGGGTTGAAAAACTGTTTTTT.

The chain carries TRBV24-1 and TRBJ2-1; 16 bases agree with TRBD2. With V trimmed by 3 bases and J by 9 bases, 7 bases remained unmatched. This CDR3 has 17 amino acids. Per germline, CDR1 KGHDR and CDR2 SFDVKD. The CDR3 DNA is TGTGCCACCAGTGATCCTGGGACTAGCGGGGGGGCAGGTGAGCAGTTCTTC. It translates to CATSDPGTSGGAGEQFF.

The chain has TRBV27 and TRBJ2-5; 11 bases align to TRBD2. Germline CDR1 is MNHEY and CDR2 is SMNVEV (reference sequence). There are 15 residues in the CDR3. Trimming cost V 6 bases and J 3 bases; bases outside gene matches: 6. The CDR3 here is CASRGLAGGEETQYF. The CDR3 bases are TGTGCCAGCAGAGGGCTAGCGGGGGGCGAAGAGACCCAGTACTTC.

The rearrangement joins TRBV7-9 to TRBJ2-7; TRBD2 agrees at 12 bases. Looked up from germline, CDR1 is SEHNR and CDR2 is FQNEAQ (reference sequence). J lost 3 bases, V lost 5 bases, and 5 bases had no gene match. The CDR3 runs to 15 residues. This CDR3 is CASSRRTSGDYEQYF. Written as DNA, the CDR3 is TGTGCCAGCAGCCGCAGGACTAGCGGGGACTACGAGCAGTACTTC.

This clone appeared a single time. The CDR3 loop is CASRMYRGEGYTF. The CDR3 DNA reads as TGTGCCAGCAGGATGTACAGGGGGGAGGGCTACACCTTC. The J gene is TRBJ1-2, the V gene TRBV27; 8 nucleotides agree with TRBD1. The germline CDR1 and CDR2 sequences are MNHEY and SMNVEV (reference sequence). The J segment lost 8 bases and the V segment lost 6 bases, leaving 8 bases of the junction unmatched. The CDR3 sequence is 13 residues long.

V and J are TRBV7-3 and TRBJ2-7, with 8 positions matching TRBD2. CDR1 is SGHTA and CDR2 is FQGTGA in the germline V gene. V shed 2 bases and J 0 bases; nucleotides not matched to a gene: 3. This CDR3 comprises 15 residues. For the CDR3, the DNA is TGTGCCAGCAGCTTAGGCGGGGGGAGCTCCTACGAGCAGTACTTC. Its protein product is CASSLGGGSSYEQYF. Supplemented by reference TRBV7-3 and TRBJ2-7, the full variable domain reads GAGVSQTPSNKVTEKGKYVELRCDPISGHTALYWYRQSLGQGPEFLIYFQGTGAADDSGLPNDRFFAVRPEGSVSTLKIQRTERGDSAVYLCASSLGGGSSYEQYFGPGTRLTVT.

The gene calls are TRBV7-9 and TRBJ2-5; D gene uncertain. The germline gives CDR1 SEHNR, CDR2 FQNEAQ (reference sequence). Trimming removed 5 bases from V and 2 bases from J, with 15 bases in between. The CDR3 loop spans 15 amino acids. CDR3 coding DNA: TGTGCCAGCAGCACTACCCAGTTCGTACAAGAGACCCAGTACTTC. Translated, it gives CASSTTQFVQETQYF.

The V and J genes are TRBV19 and TRBJ2-1, with D tentatively TRBD1 (6 bases). The CDR3 loop spans 16 amino acids. Germline-derived CDR1 and CDR2 are LNHDA and SQIVND (reference sequence). With 5 bases removed from V and 7 bases from J, the gap between germline ends came to 21 bases. CDR3 in amino acids: CASSFVQGDPVNEQFF. CDR3 DNA sequence: TGTGCCAGTAGTTTTGTACAGGGAGACCCTGTGAATGAGCAGTTCTTC. The full variable domain, rest sourced from reference TRBV19 and TRBJ2-1, is DGGITQSPKYLFRKEGQNVTLSCEQNLNHDAMYWYRQDPGQGLRLIYYSQIVNDFQKGDIAEGYSVSREKKESFPLTVTSAQKNPTAFYLCASSFVQGDPVNEQFFGPGTRLTVL.

The chain combines TRBV6-4 with TRBJ2-3; 11 nucleotides agree with TRBD2. Per germline, CDR1 MRHNA and CDR2 SNTAGT. After removal of 10 bases from V and 3 bases from J, the junction contained 6 bases not matched to a gene. The CDR3 totals 14 residues. The CDR3 nucleotides are TGTGCCACCGTAACTAGCGGGGGTACAGATACGCAGTATTTT. Translation gives CATVTSGGTDTQYF.

The chain is built from TRBV30 and TRBJ2-1, with D perhaps matching TRBD1 (5 bases). Deletions cut 6 bases from V and 11 bases from J, with 14 bases between. This CDR3 comprises 11 residues. The germline V gene has CDR1 GTSNPN and CDR2 SVGIG (reference sequence). Written as DNA, the CDR3 is TGTGCCTGTCGACAGCCAAAGAAGCAGTTCTTC. Its translation is CACRQPKKQFF.

The rearrangement links TRBV5-1 to TRBJ2-3; 9 positions match TRBD2. The V gene's germline CDR1 is SGHRS and CDR2 YFSETQ. The CDR3 runs to 15 residues. The ends lost 3 bases at V and 1 base at J; junction bases unmatched: 3. The CDR3 DNA sequence: TGCGCCAGCAGCTGGGCGGGAGGGGGCACAGATACGCAGTATTTT. Its protein is CASSWAGGGTDTQYF.

The gene calls are TRBV19 and TRBJ2-2; D call uncertain. Trimming left V 2 bases short and J 6 bases short, with 4 bases between. Germline V CDR1 and CDR2: LNHDA, SQIVND (reference sequence). The CDR3 is made up of 12 amino acids. As DNA, the CDR3 is TGTGCCAGTAGTATACAGGCCGGGGAGCTGTTTTTT. Translating gives CASSIQAGELFF.

The chain recombines TRBV19 with TRBJ2-3, with a tentative D call TRBD1 (7 bases). V lost 6 bases to trimming and J lost 5 bases, with 21 bases between them. CDR1 and CDR2 (germline): LNHDA, SQIVND (reference sequence). The CDR3 contains 16 residues. CDR3 region: CASRKTGTPVGDTQYF. The CDR3 DNA follows: TGTGCCAGTAGAAAGACAGGGACTCCTGTGGGAGATACGCAGTATTTT.

This chain links TRBV3-1 (or the pseudogene TRBV3-2) with TRBJ1-5; 9 nucleotides match TRBD1. This CDR3 comprises 16 residues. CDR1 LGHDT and CDR2 YNNKEL come from the germline V gene (reference sequence). Trimming took 4 bases from V and 8 from J; bases not matched to a gene: 12. DNA for the CDR3: TGTGCCAGCAGCCCGGGACAGGGTAGTGCGTTGGAGCCCCAGCATTTT. This gives the protein CASSPGQGSALEPQHF.

This clone was observed a single time. This rearrangement joins TRBV4-3 to TRBJ1-1; unclear D gene. The CDR3 loop spans 14 amino acids. Germline CDR1 LGHNA, CDR2 YSLEER. The germline V and J ends were trimmed by 0 bases and 1 base, with 6 bases remaining between them. The CDR3 here is CASSQDPRNTEAFF. CDR3 nucleotides: TGCGCCAGCAGCCAAGATCCCAGGAACACTGAAGCTTTCTTT.

This clone has more than one count but fewer than ten. The chain combines TRBV7-9 with TRBJ1-1, with D perhaps TRBD1 (6 bases). Germline CDR1 SEHNR, CDR2 FQNEAQ (reference sequence). Deletions cut 2 bases from V and 4 bases from J, with 11 bases between. The CDR3 has 14 residues. The CDR3 region is CASSLQGMPTEAFF. The DNA of the CDR3 is TGTGCCAGCAGCTTACAGGGGATGCCCACTGAAGCTTTCTTT.

The chain's CDR3 is CATIPRAGGIGNQPQHF. For the CDR3, the DNA is TGTGCCACCATCCCAAGGGCAGGGGGTATCGGCAATCAGCCCCAGCATTTT. The chain joins TRBV27 to TRBJ1-5; 7 nucleotides match TRBD1. The CDR3 is 17 amino acids. The V gene end was trimmed by 10 bases and the J gene end by 2 bases; junction bases not matched to a gene: 17. CDR1 MNHEY and CDR2 SMNVEV come from the germline V gene (reference sequence).

The chain employs TRBV14 and TRBJ2-3; TRBD2 aligns across 12 bases. Germline V gene sequence: CDR1 SGHDN, CDR2 FVKESK. This CDR3 contains 17 residues. The ends lost 0 bases at V and 4 bases at J; junction bases unmatched: 5. CDR3 residues: CASSQDAPSGGADTQYF. The CDR3 coding sequence is TGTGCCAGCAGCCAAGACGCGCCTAGCGGGGGGGCAGATACGCAGTATTTT. The variable domain in full, with the rest retrieved from reference TRBV14 and TRBJ2-3, is EAGVTQFPSHSVIEKGQTVTLRCDPISGHDNLYWYRRVMGKEIKFLLHFVKESKQDESGMPNNRFLAERTGGTYSTLKVQPAELEDSGVYFCASSQDAPSGGADTQYFGPGTRLTVL.